A selection of T cell receptor beta chains follows, all from one sample in a study of shared clonotypes between healthy human individuals. The table came from immunoSEQ multiplex PCR; TCRdb's copy has only in-frame clones and leaves some out. The top ten clones hold 10% to 15% of a sample with about 490,000 clones, over 65% of them seen once. Specimen: PBMCs. The receptors come from a woman aged 40 to 55 in good health. Some clones in this sample may be carry-over from other donors' samples. Each CDR3 is given with its conserved first and last residue. A D gene is named only where the DNA matches it firmly. Rows may omit the clone size; those that give it use once, few, many or a size class.

>TRBJ1-4|TRBD1|NA|TRBV30
CAWSRPGGGEKLFF
TGTGCCTGGAGTCGGCCAGGGGGCGGTGAAAAACTGTTTTTT
>TRBJ1-1|TRBD1|NA|TRBV2
CASKDREGTEAFF
TGTGCCAGCAAGGACAGGGAGGGCACTGAAGCTTTCTTT
>TRBJ2-5|TRBD2|once|TRBV19
CAVGGPETQYF
TGTGCCGTGGGAGGGCCGGAGACCCAGTACTTC
>TRBJ2-7|NA|NA|TRBV27
CASSLTSNYEQYF
TGTGCCAGCAGTTTAACGTCCAACTACGAGCAGTACTTC
>TRBJ1-2|TRBD1|NA|TRBV7-2
CASSPPGGGYTF
TGTGCCAGCAGCCCCCCAGGGGGAGGCTACACCTTC
>TRBJ2-1|NA|NA|TRBV5-1
CASSLHNEQFF
TGCGCCAGCAGCTTACACAATGAGCAGTTCTTC
>TRBJ2-7|TRBD1|NA|TRBV5-1
CASSLQGGAYEQYF
TGCGCCAGCAGCCTACAAGGGGGCGCGTACGAGCAGTACTTC
>TRBJ2-7|NA|few|TRBV27
CASRTRDNTYEQYF
TGTGCCAGCAGGACCCGGGACAATACCTACGAGCAGTACTTC
>TRBJ2-3|TRBD1|NA|TRBV29-1
CSVRDSSGTDTQYF
TGCAGCGTTCGGGACAGTTCGGGCACAGATACGCAGTATTTT
>TRBJ2-5|TRBD1|NA|TRBV5-4
CASSFNRGHQETQYF
TGTGCCAGCAGCTTCAACAGGGGGCACCAAGAGACCCAGTACTTC
>TRBJ1-1|NA|NA|TRBV29-1
CSAPARGRGTEAFF
TGCAGCGCCCCAGCGCGGGGGAGGGGCACTGAAGCTTTCTTT
>TRBJ1-2|NA|NA|TRBV6-5
CASSSTGNYGYTF
TGTGCCAGCAGCTCTACAGGGAACTATGGCTACACCTTC
>TRBJ1-2|TRBD1|NA|TRBV18
CASSRSPDRAEDGYTF
TGTGCCAGCTCACGATCCCCGGACAGGGCAGAAGATGGCTACACCTTC
>TRBJ2-7|TRBD2|few|TRBV7-9
CASSPGTSTEQYF
TGTGCCAGCAGCCCCGGGACTAGTACCGAGCAGTACTTC
>TRBJ1-5|TRBD1|NA|TRBV19
CASSTGQGVKGINQPQHF
TGTGCCAGTAGTACAGGACAGGGAGTGAAGGGGATCAATCAGCCCCAGCATTTT
>TRBJ2-1|NA|once|TRBV5-1
CASTLDTSSYNEQFF
TGCGCCAGCACCCTGGACACGAGCTCCTACAATGAGCAGTTCTTC
>TRBJ2-5|NA|NA|TRBV18
CASSPSKGSETQYF
TGTGCCAGCTCACCAAGTAAAGGTTCGGAGACCCAGTACTTC
>TRBJ2-3|NA|NA|TRBV11-2
CASSRQGTQYF
TGTGCCAGCAGCCGGCAGGGGACGCAGTATTTT
>TRBJ1-5|NA|many|TRBV6-1
CASSEGAEYQPQHF
TGTGCCAGCAGTGAAGGCGCCGAGTATCAGCCCCAGCATTTT
>TRBJ2-5|NA|NA|TRBV11-2
CASSLDPERTQYF
TGTGCCAGCAGCCTCGACCCTGAACGGACCCAGTACTTC